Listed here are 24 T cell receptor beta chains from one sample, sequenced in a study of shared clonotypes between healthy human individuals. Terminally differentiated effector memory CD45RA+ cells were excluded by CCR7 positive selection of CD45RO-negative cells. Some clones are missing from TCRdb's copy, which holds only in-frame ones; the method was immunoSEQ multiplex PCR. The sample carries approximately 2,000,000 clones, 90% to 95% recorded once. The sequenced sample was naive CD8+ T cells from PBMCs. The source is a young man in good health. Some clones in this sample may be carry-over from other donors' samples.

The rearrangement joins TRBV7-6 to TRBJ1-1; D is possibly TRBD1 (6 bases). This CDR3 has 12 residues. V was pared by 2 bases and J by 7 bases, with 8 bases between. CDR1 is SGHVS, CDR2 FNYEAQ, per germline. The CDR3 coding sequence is TGTGCCAGCAGCTTACAGGGGAGTGAAGCTTTCTTT. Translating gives CASSLQGSEAFF.

CDR3: CASRDTLNTGELFF. The CDR3 DNA reads TGTGCCAGCAGGGACACCCTGAACACCGGGGAGCTGTTTTTT. The gene calls are TRBV28 and TRBJ2-2; possibly TRBD1 for D (5 bases). Trimming left V 6 bases short and J 1 base short, with 9 bases between. This CDR3 is 14 amino acids long. The germline V gene has CDR1 MDHEN and CDR2 SYDVKM.

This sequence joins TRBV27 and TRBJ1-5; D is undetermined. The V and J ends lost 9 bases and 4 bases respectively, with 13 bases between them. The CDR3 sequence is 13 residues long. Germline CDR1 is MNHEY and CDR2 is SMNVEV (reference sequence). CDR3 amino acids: CASALEVNQPQHF. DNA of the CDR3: TGTGCCAGTGCCCTGGAGGTAAATCAGCCCCAGCATTTT.

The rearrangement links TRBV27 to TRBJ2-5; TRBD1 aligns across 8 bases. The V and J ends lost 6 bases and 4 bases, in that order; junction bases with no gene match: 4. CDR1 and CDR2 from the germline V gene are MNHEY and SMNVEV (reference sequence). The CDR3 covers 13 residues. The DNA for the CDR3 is TGTGCCAGCAGGCAGGGGGCTCGAGAGACCCAGTACTTC. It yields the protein CASRQGARETQYF.

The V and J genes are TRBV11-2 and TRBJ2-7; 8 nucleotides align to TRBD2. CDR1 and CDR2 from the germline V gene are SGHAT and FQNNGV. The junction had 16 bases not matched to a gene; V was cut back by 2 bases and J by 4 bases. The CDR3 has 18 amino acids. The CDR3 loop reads CASSLISLASGREYEQYF. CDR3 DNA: TGTGCCAGCAGCTTAATTAGTTTAGCAAGCGGGAGAGAATACGAGCAGTACTTC.

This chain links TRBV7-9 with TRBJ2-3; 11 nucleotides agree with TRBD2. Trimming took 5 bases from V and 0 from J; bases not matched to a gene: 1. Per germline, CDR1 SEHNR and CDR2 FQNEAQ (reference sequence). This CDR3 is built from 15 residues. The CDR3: CASSASGGSTDTQYF. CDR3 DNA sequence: TGTGCCAGCAGCGCTAGCGGGGGGAGCACAGATACGCAGTATTTT.

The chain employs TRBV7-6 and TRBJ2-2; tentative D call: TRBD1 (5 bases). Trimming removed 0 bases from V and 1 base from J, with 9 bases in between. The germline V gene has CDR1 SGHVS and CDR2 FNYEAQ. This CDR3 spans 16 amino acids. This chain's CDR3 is CASSLASRENTGELFF. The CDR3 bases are TGTGCCAGCAGCTTAGCGTCCAGGGAGAACACCGGGGAGCTGTTTTTT.

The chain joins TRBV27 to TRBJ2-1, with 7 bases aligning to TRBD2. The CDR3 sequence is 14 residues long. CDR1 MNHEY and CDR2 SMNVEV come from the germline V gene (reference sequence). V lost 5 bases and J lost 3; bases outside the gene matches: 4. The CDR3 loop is CASSPRTSYNEQFF. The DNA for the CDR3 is TGTGCCAGCAGTCCCCGGACTAGCTACAATGAGCAGTTCTTC.

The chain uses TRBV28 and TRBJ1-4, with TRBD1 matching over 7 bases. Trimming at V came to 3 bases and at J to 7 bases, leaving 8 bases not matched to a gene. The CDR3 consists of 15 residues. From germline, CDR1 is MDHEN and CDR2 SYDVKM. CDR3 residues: CASSLPQGGFEKLFF. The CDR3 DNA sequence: TGTGCCAGCAGTTTGCCGCAGGGGGGATTTGAAAAACTGTTTTTT.

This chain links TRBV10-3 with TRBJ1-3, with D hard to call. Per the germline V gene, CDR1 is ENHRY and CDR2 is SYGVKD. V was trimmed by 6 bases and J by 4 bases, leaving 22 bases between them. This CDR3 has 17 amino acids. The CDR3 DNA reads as TGTGCCATCAGAGAACGGCGGGTCGGGGTAGAAGGAAACACCATATATTTT. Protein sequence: CAIRERRVGVEGNTIYF.

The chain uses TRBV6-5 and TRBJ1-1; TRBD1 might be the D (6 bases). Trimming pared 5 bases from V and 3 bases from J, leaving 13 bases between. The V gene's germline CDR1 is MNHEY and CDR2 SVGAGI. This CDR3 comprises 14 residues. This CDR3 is CASSHGGPDTEAFF. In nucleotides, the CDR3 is TGTGCCAGCAGTCACGGGGGCCCGGACACTGAAGCTTTCTTT.

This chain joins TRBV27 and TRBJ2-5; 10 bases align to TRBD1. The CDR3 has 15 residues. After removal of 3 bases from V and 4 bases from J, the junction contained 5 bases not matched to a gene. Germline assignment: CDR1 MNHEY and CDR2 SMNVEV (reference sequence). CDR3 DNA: TGTGCCAGCAGTTTCGCGACAGGGGGCCGAGAGACCCAGTACTTC. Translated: CASSFATGGRETQYF.

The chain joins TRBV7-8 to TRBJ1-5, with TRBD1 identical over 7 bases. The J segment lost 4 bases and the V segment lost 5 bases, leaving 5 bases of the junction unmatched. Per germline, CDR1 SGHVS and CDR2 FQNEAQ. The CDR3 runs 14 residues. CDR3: CASSEGGSNQPQHF. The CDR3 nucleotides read TGTGCCAGCAGCGAAGGGGGCTCTAATCAGCCCCAGCATTTT.

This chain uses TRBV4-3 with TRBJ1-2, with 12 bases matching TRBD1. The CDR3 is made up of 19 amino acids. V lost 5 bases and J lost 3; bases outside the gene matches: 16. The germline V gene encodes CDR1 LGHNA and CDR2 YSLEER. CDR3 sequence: CASSTSRWGQGARHYGYTF. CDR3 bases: TGCGCCAGCAGCACTTCCCGGTGGGGACAGGGGGCGCGACACTATGGCTACACCTTC.

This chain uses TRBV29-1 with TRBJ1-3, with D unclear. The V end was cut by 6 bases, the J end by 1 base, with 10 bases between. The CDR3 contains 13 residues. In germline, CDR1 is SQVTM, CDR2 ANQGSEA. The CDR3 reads CSVLGDSGNTIYF. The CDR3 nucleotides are TGCAGCGTCCTAGGCGATTCTGGAAACACCATATATTTT.

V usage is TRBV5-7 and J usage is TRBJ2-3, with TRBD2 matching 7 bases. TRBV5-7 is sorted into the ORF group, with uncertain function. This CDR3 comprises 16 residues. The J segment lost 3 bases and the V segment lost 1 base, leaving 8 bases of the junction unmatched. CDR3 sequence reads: CASSLLTRELTDTQYF. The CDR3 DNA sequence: TGTGCCAGCAGCTTGTTGACGCGGGAGCTTACAGATACGCAGTATTTT.

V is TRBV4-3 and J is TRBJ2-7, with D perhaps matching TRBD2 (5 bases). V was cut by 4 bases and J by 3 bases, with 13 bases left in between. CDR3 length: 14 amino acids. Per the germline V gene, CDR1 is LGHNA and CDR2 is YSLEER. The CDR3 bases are TGCGCCAGCAGCCCGAACGGAGGCGGCTACGAGCAGTACTTC. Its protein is CASSPNGGGYEQYF.

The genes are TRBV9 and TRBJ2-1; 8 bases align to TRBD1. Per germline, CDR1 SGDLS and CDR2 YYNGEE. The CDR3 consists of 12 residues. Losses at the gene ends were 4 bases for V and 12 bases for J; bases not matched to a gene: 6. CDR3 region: CASSSDRVTQFF. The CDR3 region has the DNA TGTGCCAGCAGCTCGGACAGGGTCACGCAGTTCTTC. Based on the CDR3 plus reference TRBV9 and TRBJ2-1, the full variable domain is DSGVTQTPKHLITATGQRVTLRCSPRSGDLSVYWYQQSLDQGLQFLIQYYNGEERAKGNILERFSAQQFPDLHSELNLSSLELGDSALYFCASSSDRVTQFFGPGTRLTVL.

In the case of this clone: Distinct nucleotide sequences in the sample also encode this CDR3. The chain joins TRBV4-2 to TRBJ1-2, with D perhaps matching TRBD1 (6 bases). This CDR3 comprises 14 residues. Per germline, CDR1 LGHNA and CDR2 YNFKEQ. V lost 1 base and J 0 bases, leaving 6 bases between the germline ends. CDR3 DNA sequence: TGTGCCAGCAGCCAAGGGACAGCTAACTATGGCTACACCTTC. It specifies CASSQGTANYGYTF.

Here the CDR3 DNA reads TGTGCCAGCAACCCCGGGAACACAGATACGCAGTATTTT. It specifies CASNPGNTDTQYF. The chain employs TRBV2 and TRBJ2-3; D is possibly TRBD2 (5 bases). The V gene's germline CDR1 is SNHLY and CDR2 FYNNEI. There are 13 residues in the CDR3. V gave up 7 bases and J gave up 2 bases, with 10 bases separating them.

The chain's CDR3 is CASSPTDRQETQYF. In DNA form, the CDR3 reads TGTGCCAGCAGCCCGACCGACAGGCAAGAGACCCAGTACTTC. The chain employs TRBV27 and TRBJ2-5; perhaps TRBD1 as D (6 bases). Per germline, CDR1 MNHEY and CDR2 SMNVEV (reference sequence). CDR3 size: 14 residues. Trimming cost V 6 bases and J 2 bases, with 13 bases left between them.

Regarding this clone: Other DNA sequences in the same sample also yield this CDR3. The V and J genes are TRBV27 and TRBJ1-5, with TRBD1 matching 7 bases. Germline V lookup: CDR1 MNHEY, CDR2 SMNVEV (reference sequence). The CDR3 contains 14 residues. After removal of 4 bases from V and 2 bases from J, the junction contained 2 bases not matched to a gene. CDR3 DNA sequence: TGTGCCAGCAGTTATCAGGGGGGCAATCAGCCCCAGCATTTT. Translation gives CASSYQGGNQPQHF.

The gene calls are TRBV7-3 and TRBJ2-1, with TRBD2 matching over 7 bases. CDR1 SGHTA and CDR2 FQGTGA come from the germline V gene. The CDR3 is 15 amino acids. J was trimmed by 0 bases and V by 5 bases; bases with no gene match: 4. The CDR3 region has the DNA TGTGCCAGCAGCATAGCGGGCAGCTCCTACAATGAGCAGTTCTTC. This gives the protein CASSIAGSSYNEQFF.

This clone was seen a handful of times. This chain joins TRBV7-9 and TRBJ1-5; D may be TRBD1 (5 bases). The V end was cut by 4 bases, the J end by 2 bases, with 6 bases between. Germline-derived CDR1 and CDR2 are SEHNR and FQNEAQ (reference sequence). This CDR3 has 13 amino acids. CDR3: CASSWGRNQPQHF. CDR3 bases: TGTGCCAGCAGCTGGGGCCGCAATCAGCCCCAGCATTTT.